The 18 T cell receptor beta chains in this list originate from one sample, sequenced in a study of T cell changes during pregnancy in multiple sclerosis. Clones were sequenced by immunoSEQ multiplex PCR, and TCRdb holds only the in-frame ones, with some missing. The repertoire holds some 52,000 clones, with approximately 92% as singletons. The sample was CD4+ T cells from peripheral blood mononuclear cells, taken in the third trimester of pregnancy. Receptors were obtained from a female donor with multiple sclerosis, enrolled in a pregnancy study.

The chain employs TRBV7-8 and TRBJ1-3; D not certain. V was cut by 6 bases and J by 0 bases, with 12 bases left in between. The CDR3 totals 15 residues. The germline gives CDR1 SGHVS, CDR2 FQNEAQ. CDR3 bases: TGTGCCAGCAGTCTTCAGCCTAGCTCTGGAAACACCATATATTTT. Translating it yields CASSLQPSSGNTIYF. Complete variable domain (other parts from reference TRBV7-8 and TRBJ1-3): GAGVSQSPRYKVAKRGQDVALRCDPISGHVSLFWYQQALGQGPEFLTYFQNEAQLDKSGLPSDRFFAERPEGSVSTLKIQRTQQEDSAVYLCASSLQPSSGNTIYFGEGSWLTVV.

The V call is TRBV18, the J call TRBJ2-2; TRBD1 matches 9 bases. Germline values: CDR1 KGHSH, CDR2 LQKENI. This CDR3 is built from 16 residues. V trimming: 4 bases; J trimming: 2 bases; junction bases outside the gene matches: 5. CDR3 amino acids: CASSLQGALNTGELFF. CDR3 nucleotide sequence: TGTGCCAGCTCACTACAGGGGGCCCTTAACACCGGGGAGCTGTTTTTT.

The table lists this clone with a count of one. This CDR3 reads CSATTSSEQYF. The CDR3 region has the DNA TGCAGTGCTACGACTAGTAGCGAGCAGTACTTC. The rearrangement links TRBV20-1 to TRBJ2-7, with D possibly TRBD2 on 6 matching bases. Germline V gene data show CDR1 as DFQATT and CDR2 as SNEGSKA (reference sequence). The CDR3 length is 11 residues. V lost 4 bases and J 6 bases, leaving 10 bases between the germline ends.

The chain uses TRBV27 and TRBJ1-2; D is ambiguous. This CDR3 contains 13 residues. Deletions cut 6 bases from V and 1 base from J, with 9 bases between. Per germline, CDR1 MNHEY and CDR2 SMNVEV (reference sequence). The CDR3 protein is CASRFGVNYGYTF. The CDR3 DNA follows: TGTGCCAGCAGATTTGGAGTTAACTATGGCTACACCTTC.

As DNA, the CDR3 is TGTGCCAGCAGCTTGGGTCCAGCGGGGATGTTTGAAGCTTTCTTT. Translated: CASSLGPAGMFEAFF. The chain carries TRBV5-5 and TRBJ1-1, with no clear D. CDR1 is SGHKS, CDR2 YYEKEE, per germline (reference sequence). This CDR3 contains 15 residues. Trimming removed 0 bases at V and 7 bases at J, with 16 bases between.

The genes are TRBV5-6 and TRBJ1-3; 9 nucleotides agree with TRBD1. V shed 3 bases and J 11 bases; nucleotides not matched to a gene: 12. The germline CDR1 and CDR2 sequences are SGHDT and YYEEEE. The CDR3 has 15 residues. The CDR3 DNA follows: TGTGCCAGCAGCTCGTTGACAGGGGGATCGGGTCCCATATATTTT. Its protein is CASSSLTGGSGPIYF. The entire variable domain, with the rest obtained from reference TRBV5-6 and TRBJ1-3, is as follows: DAGVTQSPTHLIKTRGQQVTLRCSPKSGHDTVSWYQQALGQGPQFIFQYYEEEERQRGNFPDRFSGHQFPNYSSELNVNALLLGDSALYLCASSSLTGGSGPIYFGEGSWLTVV.

V usage is TRBV5-6 and J usage is TRBJ2-1; D ambiguous. The CDR3 extends over 15 amino acids. Trimming removed 0 bases at V and 3 bases at J, with 10 bases between. In germline, CDR1 is SGHDT, CDR2 YYEEEE. In nucleotides, the CDR3 is TGTGCCAGCAGCTTGGGGCAGGTCTTCTACAATGAGCAGTTCTTC. Residues: CASSLGQVFYNEQFF.

This sequence joins TRBV6-1 and TRBJ1-1, with a possible D match to TRBD1 (6 bases). Trimming stripped 5 bases from V and 7 bases from J, with 14 bases between. CDR3 length: 13 residues. Germline assignment: CDR1 MNHNS and CDR2 SASEGT. CDR3 sequence: CASSREARGEAFF. DNA for the CDR3: TGTGCCAGCAGTAGGGAAGCCAGGGGTGAAGCTTTCTTT.

This chain connects TRBV18 to TRBJ2-7, with 9 bases that match TRBD1. Germline V gives CDR1 KGHSH, CDR2 LQKENI. The CDR3 is 14 amino acids. Trimming removed 2 bases from V and 5 bases from J; junction bases left unmatched: 4. The CDR3 protein is CASSPGTGIHEQYF. The CDR3 bases are TGTGCCAGCTCACCAGGGACAGGGATCCACGAGCAGTACTTC.

The rearrangement joins TRBV30 to TRBJ2-7, with D possibly TRBD1 on 5 matching bases. CDR3 length equals 16 residues. The V end was cut by 0 bases, the J end by 0 bases, with 15 bases between. The V gene's germline CDR1 is GTSNPN and CDR2 SVGIG (reference sequence). CDR3 sequence: CAWSVFLGGHSYEQYF. Written as DNA, the CDR3 is TGTGCCTGGAGTGTATTTTTAGGCGGACACTCCTACGAGCAGTACTTC.

This clone was found once. The chain combines TRBV2 with TRBJ2-7; D may be TRBD2 (5 bases). From germline, CDR1 is SNHLY and CDR2 FYNNEI. The CDR3 totals 13 residues. Trimming left V 6 bases short and J 7 bases short, with 16 bases between. In DNA form, the CDR3 reads TGTGCCAGCAGCGGAGGAGGTTCGGGTGAGCAGTACTTC. It encodes CASSGGGSGEQYF.

In its sample, this clone was seen once. This rearrangement joins TRBV7-3 to TRBJ1-2, with D possibly TRBD1 on 5 matching bases. V was clipped by 5 bases and J by 13 bases, with 17 bases between them. Germline V CDR1 and CDR2: SGHTA, FQGTGA. The length of the CDR3 is 12 residues. The CDR3 region has the DNA TGTGCCAGCAGCGAACCAACAGGCCCCCTCACCTTC. Translating it yields CASSEPTGPLTF. The full variable domain, with the rest looked up from reference TRBV7-3 and TRBJ1-2, is GAGVSQTPSNKVTEKGKYVELRCDPISGHTALYWYRQSLGQGPEFLIYFQGTGAADDSGLPNDRFFAVRPEGSVSTLKIQRTERGDSAVYLCASSEPTGPLTFGSGTRLTVV.

In DNA form, the CDR3 reads TGCGCCAGCAGCGAGACTAGCGGGGACCAAGAGACCCAGTACTTC. It specifies CASSETSGDQETQYF. The gene calls are TRBV5-1 and TRBJ2-5, with 11 bases matching TRBD2. Unmatched junction bases numbered 2, after V lost 4 bases and J lost 0 bases. The CDR3 extends over 15 amino acids. Germline V gene sequence: CDR1 SGHRS, CDR2 YFSETQ.

The gene calls are TRBV10-1 and TRBJ2-4; the match to TRBD1 covers 7 bases. V was pared by 4 bases and J by 3 bases, with 9 bases of the junction left unmatched. Per germline, CDR1 WNHNN and CDR2 SYGVQD (reference sequence). The CDR3 has 16 residues. The CDR3, as DNA: TGCGCCAGCAGTGCCCCGGGACAGAAAGACAAAAACATTCAGTACTTC. This codes for CASSAPGQKDKNIQYF.

The rearrangement uses TRBV9 and TRBJ2-1; TRBD2 matches 8 bases. Trimming at V came to 4 bases and at J to 2 bases, leaving 8 bases not matched to a gene. The CDR3 loop spans 16 amino acids. CDR1 is SGDLS and CDR2 is YYNGEE in the germline V gene. The CDR3 sequence: CASSPGSGGAYNEQFF. The CDR3 bases are TGTGCCAGCAGCCCCGGAAGCGGGGGAGCCTACAATGAGCAGTTCTTC.

This chain connects TRBV6-4 to TRBJ2-1; 8 bases are a match to TRBD2. The germline V gene encodes CDR1 MRHNA and CDR2 SNTAGT. V dropped 2 bases and J dropped 4; count of bases not matched to a gene: 1. The CDR3 loop spans 14 amino acids. CDR3 DNA sequence: TGTGCCAGCAGTGACAGCGGGGGTTACAATGAGCAGTTCTTC. Its translation is CASSDSGGYNEQFF.

The chain uses TRBV27 and TRBJ1-5, with 9 nucleotides matching TRBD1. This CDR3 region has 15 residues. The ends lost 6 bases at V and 3 bases at J; junction bases unmatched: 6. In germline, CDR1 is MNHEY, CDR2 SMNVEV (reference sequence). This CDR3 is CASRRGDRANQPQHF. In DNA form, the CDR3 reads TGTGCCAGCAGAAGGGGGGACAGGGCCAATCAGCCCCAGCATTTT.

This clone was found once. The genes are TRBV15 and TRBJ1-2, with 12 bases that match TRBD1. V was pared by 1 base and J by 2 bases, with 8 bases of the junction left unmatched. The CDR3 is 18 amino acids. Germline V gene data show CDR1 as LNHNV and CDR2 as YYDKDF (reference sequence). The CDR3 DNA reads TGTGCCACCAGCAGAGCCCTTGGGGACAGGGGGCGGAACTATGGCTACACCTTC. It yields the protein CATSRALGDRGRNYGYTF.